Listed below are T cell receptor beta chains from one sample, sequenced in a study of blood T cell repertoires in COVID-19. The data were produced by immunoSEQ multiplex PCR, yet TCRdb's version contains in-frame clones alone and is incomplete. The sample yields 400,000 to 450,000 clones, approximately 91% seen once. Material: peripheral blood. The receptors were gathered from a middle-aged woman with COVID-19, enrolled during active disease. The CDR3 runs from the conserved cysteine through the conserved F or W. The order of the fields is V gene, D gene, CDR3 protein. A D gene is named only where the DNA matches it firmly.

>TRBV6-5|.
CASSPRQNTEAFF
>TRBV6-6|TRBD1
CASRNRGLRDTEAFF
>TRBV11-1|TRBD2
CASSSRAGGPETQYF
>TRBV6-5|.
CASSYNPAINYGYTF
>TRBV30|.
CAWDREGARRYGYTF
>TRBV9|TRBD1
CASSFPRGQLVWDEAFF
>TRBV29-1|TRBD1
CSVERRPTGLNTEAFF
>TRBV4-3|.
CASSQDRPGSYGYTF
>TRBV3-1/TRBV3-2|.
CASSGRANQPQHF
>TRBV27|TRBD1
CASSFTGQGPRVGYGYTF
>TRBV6-2/TRBV6-3|TRBD1
CASSWGTGAQSPLHF
>TRBV4-2|.
CASSQDAAEGVYGYTF
>TRBV4-1|TRBD2
CASSQMSTSGSFEQFF
>TRBV4-1|.
CASSQVLMEGPKDGYTF
>TRBV19|TRBD1
CASSATGGSGANVLTF
>TRBV28|TRBD1
CASSLFNRDRGSGANVLTF
>TRBV6-6|TRBD2
CASRRLAGGSNEQFF
>TRBV4-1|TRBD1
CASSRLQGLRNTIYF
>TRBV5-5|.
CASSSTGSANYGYTF
>TRBV7-2|.
CASSLLAALFYEQYF
>TRBV28|.
CASIEAGLAKNIQYF
>TRBV7-9|TRBD1
CASSLIVGDSYGYTF
>TRBV28|.
CASKSGAGVGAFF
>TRBV7-2|TRBD1
CASSFRDSSIGNQPQHF
>TRBV4-3|TRBD1
CASSQSPVVGGSDTQYF
>TRBV19|.
CASLGPRGYTF
>TRBV28|.
CASSLIGQGGVGELFF
>TRBV28|.
CASSLGHGAEIKAFF
>TRBV9|TRBD1
CASSDRRQGLNSPLHF
>TRBV3-1/TRBV3-2|.
CASSQVGGDTEAFF
>TRBV12-5|.
CASAGTIGETQYF
>TRBV11-2|.
CASSAGRAYSPLHF
>TRBV6-4|TRBD2
CASSDLAGGTDTQYF
>TRBV19|.
CASSIRWTGYNEQFF
>TRBV30|TRBD1
CARQTGMNTEAFF
>TRBV5-1|TRBD1
CASSHPGTGLTNTGELFF
>TRBV6-2/TRBV6-3|.
CASSYSEGPGEQYF
>TRBV7-8|.
CASSLLRQPQHF
>TRBV10-2|TRBD1
CASSVIPLDRGNEKLFF
>TRBV6-5|.
CASSYGGNTEAFF
>TRBV7-2|.
CASSPPYGNQPQHF
>TRBV30|.
CAWSPAGLLMNTEAFF
>TRBV3-1/TRBV3-2|.
CASSQLEKPQHF
>TRBV5-1|.
CASSPDMSPGNTIYF
>TRBV19|.
CASSGGRLIGNTIYF
>TRBV27|TRBD1
CASYDRQGSNTGELFF
>TRBV19|TRBD1
CASSRGTGIYGYTF
>TRBV5-6|TRBD1
CASSSTPLGWTGGLLGYTF
>TRBV19|TRBD2
CASRGGLAGEDIQYF
>TRBV5-4|.
CASSLVSGIYGYTF
>TRBV4-1|.
CASSQETDSGYTF
>TRBV10-3|TRBD1
CAISDPGQGLSYEQYF
>TRBV3-1/TRBV3-2|.
CASSQLFQETQYF
>TRBV6-5|TRBD1
CASSPDRGNNQPQHF
>TRBV7-2|.
CASSLDTNTEAFF
>TRBV12-5|.
CASGFGRPVDGYTF
>TRBV7-6|.
CASSLDGGGNEKLFF